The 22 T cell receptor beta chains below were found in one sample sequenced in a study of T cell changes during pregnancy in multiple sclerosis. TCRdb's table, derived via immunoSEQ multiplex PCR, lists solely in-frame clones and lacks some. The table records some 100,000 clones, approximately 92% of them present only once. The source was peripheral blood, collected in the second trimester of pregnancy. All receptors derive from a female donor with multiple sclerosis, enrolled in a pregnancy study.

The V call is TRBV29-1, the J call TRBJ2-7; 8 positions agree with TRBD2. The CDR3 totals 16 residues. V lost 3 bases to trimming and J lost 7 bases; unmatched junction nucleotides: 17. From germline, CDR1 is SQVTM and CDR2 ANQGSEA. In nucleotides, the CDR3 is TGCAGCGTTGATTCGGGGTGGGCGGGAGGCCGATGGGAGCAGTACTTC. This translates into CSVDSGWAGGRWEQYF.

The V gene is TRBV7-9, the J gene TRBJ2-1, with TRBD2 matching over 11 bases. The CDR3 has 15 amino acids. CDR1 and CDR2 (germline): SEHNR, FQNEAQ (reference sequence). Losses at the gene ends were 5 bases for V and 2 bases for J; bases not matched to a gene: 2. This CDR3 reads CASSQLAGAYNEQFF. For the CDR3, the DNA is TGTGCCAGCAGCCAACTAGCGGGAGCCTACAATGAGCAGTTCTTC.

The CDR3 loop reads CASSGTGGFYEQYF. The CDR3 region has the DNA TGTGCCAGCTCCGGGACAGGGGGCTTCTACGAGCAGTACTTC. The chain recombines TRBV9 with TRBJ2-7; TRBD1 agrees at 12 bases. CDR1 is SGDLS, CDR2 YYNGEE, per germline. CDR3 length: 14 amino acids. J lost 3 bases, V lost 7 bases, and 5 bases had no gene match.

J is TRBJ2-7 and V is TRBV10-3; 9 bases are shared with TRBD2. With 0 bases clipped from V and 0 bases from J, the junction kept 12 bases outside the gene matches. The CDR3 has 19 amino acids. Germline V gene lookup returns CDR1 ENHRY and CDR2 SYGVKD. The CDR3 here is CAISESGSGSRRISYEQYF. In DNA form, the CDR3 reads TGTGCCATCAGTGAGTCGGGTAGCGGGAGCCGCCGTATCTCCTACGAGCAGTACTTC.

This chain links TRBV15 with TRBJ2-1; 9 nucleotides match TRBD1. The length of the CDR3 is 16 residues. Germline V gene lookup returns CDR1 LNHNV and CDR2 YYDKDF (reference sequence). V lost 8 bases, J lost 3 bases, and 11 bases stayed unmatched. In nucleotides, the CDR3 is TGTGCCACCGGGGGCGGGACAGGGACGTTCTACAATGAGCAGTTCTTC. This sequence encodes CATGGGTGTFYNEQFF.

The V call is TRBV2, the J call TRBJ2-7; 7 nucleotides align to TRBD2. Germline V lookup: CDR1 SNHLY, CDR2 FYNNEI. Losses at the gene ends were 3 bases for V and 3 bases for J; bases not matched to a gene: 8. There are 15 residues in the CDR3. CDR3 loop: CASSETGLAGYEQYF. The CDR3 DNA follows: TGTGCCAGCAGTGAGACCGGATTAGCGGGCTACGAGCAGTACTTC.

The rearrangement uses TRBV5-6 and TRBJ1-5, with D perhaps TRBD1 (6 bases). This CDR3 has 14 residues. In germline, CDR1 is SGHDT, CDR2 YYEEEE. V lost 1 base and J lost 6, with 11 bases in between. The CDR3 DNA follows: TGTGCCAGCAGCTTGTGGGGGGGCAGTCAGCCCCAGCATTTT. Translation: CASSLWGGSQPQHF. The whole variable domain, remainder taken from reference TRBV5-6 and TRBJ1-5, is DAGVTQSPTHLIKTRGQQVTLRCSPKSGHDTVSWYQQALGQGPQFIFQYYEEEERQRGNFPDRFSGHQFPNYSSELNVNALLLGDSALYLCASSLWGGSQPQHFGDGTRLSIL.

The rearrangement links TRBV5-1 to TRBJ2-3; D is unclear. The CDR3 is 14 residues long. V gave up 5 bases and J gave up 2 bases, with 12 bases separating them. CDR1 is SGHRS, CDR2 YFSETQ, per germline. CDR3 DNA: TGCGCCAGCAGGATTGCGGCTACCACAGATACGCAGTATTTT. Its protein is CASRIAATTDTQYF. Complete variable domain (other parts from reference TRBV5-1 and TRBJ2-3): KAGVTQTPRYLIKTRGQQVTLSCSPISGHRSVSWYQQTPGQGLQFLFEYFSETQRNKGNFPGRFSGRQFSNSRSEMNVSTLELGDSALYLCASRIAATTDTQYFGPGTRLTVL.

The CDR3 DNA sequence: TGTGCCAGCAGTTACTCGAAGGAGGGAGGTAGTGGCTACACCTTC. This encodes CASSYSKEGGSGYTF. This rearrangement joins TRBV6-5 to TRBJ1-2, with D uncertain. V lost 0 bases to trimming and J lost 7 bases, with 15 bases between them. CDR1 MNHEY and CDR2 SVGAGI come from the germline V gene. This CDR3 is 15 amino acids long.

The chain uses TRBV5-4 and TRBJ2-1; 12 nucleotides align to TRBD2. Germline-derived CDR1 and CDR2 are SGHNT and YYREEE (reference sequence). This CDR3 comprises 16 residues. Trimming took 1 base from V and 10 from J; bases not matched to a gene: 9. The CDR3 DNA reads TGTGCCAGCAGCTTGCCCGGGACTAGCGGGTGGGGGGAGCAGTTCTTC. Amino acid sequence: CASSLPGTSGWGEQFF.

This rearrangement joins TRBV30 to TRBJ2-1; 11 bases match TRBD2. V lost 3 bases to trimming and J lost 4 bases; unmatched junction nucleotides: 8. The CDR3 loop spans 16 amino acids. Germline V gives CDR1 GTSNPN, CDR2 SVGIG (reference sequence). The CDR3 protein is CAWSTILAGDYNEQFF. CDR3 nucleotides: TGTGCCTGGAGCACAATACTAGCGGGAGATTACAATGAGCAGTTCTTC.

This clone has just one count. The CDR3 DNA follows: TGTGCCCGCACCTTTTTGGATACGCAGTATTTT. Translating gives CARTFLDTQYF. V gene TRBV6-5 combines with J gene TRBJ2-3; D gene uncertain. CDR1 is MNHEY and CDR2 is SVGAGI in the germline V gene. This CDR3 spans 11 amino acids. Deletions cut 11 bases from V and 6 bases from J, with 12 bases between.

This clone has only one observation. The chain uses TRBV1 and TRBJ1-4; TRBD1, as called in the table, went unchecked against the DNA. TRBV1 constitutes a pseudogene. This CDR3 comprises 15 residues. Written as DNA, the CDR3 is TGCACCAGCAGCCGCGGGACAGGGGAAAATGAAAAACTGTTTTTT. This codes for CTSSRGTGENEKLFF.

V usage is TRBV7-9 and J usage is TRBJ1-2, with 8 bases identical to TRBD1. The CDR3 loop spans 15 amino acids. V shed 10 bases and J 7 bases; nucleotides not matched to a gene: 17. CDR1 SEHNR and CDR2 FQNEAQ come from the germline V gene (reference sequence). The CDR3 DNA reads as TGTGCCATAACGGCCTCAGGGGGCGGAACAGGTGGCTACACCTTC. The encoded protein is CAITASGGGTGGYTF. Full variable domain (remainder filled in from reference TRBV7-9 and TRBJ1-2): DTGVSQNPRHKITKRGQNVTFRCDPISEHNRLYWYRQTLGQGPEFLTYFQNEAQLEKSRLLSDRFSAERPKGSFSTLEIQRTEQGDSAMYLCAITASGGGTGGYTFGSGTRLTVV.

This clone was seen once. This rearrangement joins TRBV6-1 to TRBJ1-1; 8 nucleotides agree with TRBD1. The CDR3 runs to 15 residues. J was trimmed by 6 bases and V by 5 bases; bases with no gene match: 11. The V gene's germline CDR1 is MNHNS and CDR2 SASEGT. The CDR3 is CASSLLGQVGAEAFF. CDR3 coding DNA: TGTGCCAGCAGTTTATTGGGACAGGTCGGGGCTGAAGCTTTCTTT.

For the CDR3, the DNA is TGTGCCAGCAGCGTGGGACACAGCCTAGACGAGCAGTACTTC. Protein product: CASSVGHSLDEQYF. This sequence joins TRBV9 and TRBJ2-7, with D possibly TRBD1 on 6 matching bases. The CDR3 spans 14 residues. CDR1 is SGDLS, CDR2 YYNGEE, per germline. V was pared by 2 bases and J by 5 bases, with 14 bases between.

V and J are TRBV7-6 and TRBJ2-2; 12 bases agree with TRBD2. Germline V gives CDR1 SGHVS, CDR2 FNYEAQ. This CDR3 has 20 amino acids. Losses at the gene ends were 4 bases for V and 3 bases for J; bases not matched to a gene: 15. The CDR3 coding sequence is TGTGCCAGCAGCTCCTGGGGGACTAGCGGGCGTGAAAGGGACACCGGGGAGCTGTTTTTT. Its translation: CASSSWGTSGRERDTGELFF.

CDR3 region: CASSLSGMYTEAFF. CDR3 sequence (DNA): TGTGCCAGCAGTTTGTCAGGGATGTACACTGAAGCTTTCTTT. This chain links TRBV28 with TRBJ1-1; D may be TRBD1 (5 bases). Germline CDR1 reads MDHEN; CDR2 reads SYDVKM. The CDR3 is made up of 14 amino acids. V gave up 3 bases and J gave up 3 bases, with 11 bases separating them. The whole variable domain, remainder taken from reference TRBV28 and TRBJ1-1, is DVKVTQSSRYLVKRTGEKVFLECVQDMDHENMFWYRQDPGLGLRLIYFSYDVKMKEKGDIPEGYSVSREKKERFSLILESASTNQTSMYLCASSLSGMYTEAFFGQGTRLTVV.

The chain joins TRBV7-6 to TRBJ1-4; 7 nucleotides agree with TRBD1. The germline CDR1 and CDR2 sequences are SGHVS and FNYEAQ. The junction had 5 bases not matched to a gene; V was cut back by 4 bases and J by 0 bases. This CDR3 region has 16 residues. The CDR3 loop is CASSWGQFATNEKLFF. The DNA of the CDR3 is TGTGCCAGCAGCTGGGGACAGTTTGCAACTAATGAAAAACTGTTTTTT.

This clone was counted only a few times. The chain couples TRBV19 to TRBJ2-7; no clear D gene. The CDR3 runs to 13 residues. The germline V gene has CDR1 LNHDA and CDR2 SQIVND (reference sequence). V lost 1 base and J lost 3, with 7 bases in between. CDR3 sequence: CASSIAPSYEQYF. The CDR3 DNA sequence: TGTGCCAGTAGTATAGCTCCTAGCTACGAGCAGTACTTC.

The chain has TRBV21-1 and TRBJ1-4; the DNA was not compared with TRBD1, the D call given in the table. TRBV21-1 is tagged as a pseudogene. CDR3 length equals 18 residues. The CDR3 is CASSQGAITVATNEKLFF. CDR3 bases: TGTGCCAGCAGCCAAGGGGCAATTACGGTTGCAACTAATGAAAAACTGTTTTTT.

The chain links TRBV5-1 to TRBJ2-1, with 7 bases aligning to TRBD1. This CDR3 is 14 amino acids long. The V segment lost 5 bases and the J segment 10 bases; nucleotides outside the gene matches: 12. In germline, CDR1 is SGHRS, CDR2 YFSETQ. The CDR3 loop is CASSSSYRGGEQFF. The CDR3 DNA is TGCGCCAGCAGTTCATCATACAGGGGCGGCGAGCAGTTCTTC.